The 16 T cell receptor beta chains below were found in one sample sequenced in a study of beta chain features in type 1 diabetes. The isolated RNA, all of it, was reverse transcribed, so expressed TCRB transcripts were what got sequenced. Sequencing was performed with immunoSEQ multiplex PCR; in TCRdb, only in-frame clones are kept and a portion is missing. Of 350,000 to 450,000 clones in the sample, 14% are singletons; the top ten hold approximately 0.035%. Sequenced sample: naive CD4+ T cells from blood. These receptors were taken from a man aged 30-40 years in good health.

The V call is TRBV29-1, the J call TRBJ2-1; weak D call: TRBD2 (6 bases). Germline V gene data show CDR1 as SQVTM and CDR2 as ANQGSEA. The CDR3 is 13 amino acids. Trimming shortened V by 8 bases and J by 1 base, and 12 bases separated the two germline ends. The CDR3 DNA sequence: TGCAGCTCGAGGAGGGTATCCTACAATGAGCAGTTCTTC. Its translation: CSSRRVSYNEQFF.

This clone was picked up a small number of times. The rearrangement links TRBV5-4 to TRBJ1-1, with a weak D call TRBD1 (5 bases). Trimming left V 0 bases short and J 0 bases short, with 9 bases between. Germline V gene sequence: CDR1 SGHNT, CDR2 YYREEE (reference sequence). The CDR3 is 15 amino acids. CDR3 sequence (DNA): TGTGCCAGCAGCTTGGTGGGGGTATTGAACACTGAAGCTTTCTTT. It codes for CASSLVGVLNTEAFF.

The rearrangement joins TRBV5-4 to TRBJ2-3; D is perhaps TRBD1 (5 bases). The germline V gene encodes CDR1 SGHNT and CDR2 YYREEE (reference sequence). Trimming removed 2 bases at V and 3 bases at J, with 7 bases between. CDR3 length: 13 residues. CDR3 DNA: TGTGCCAGCAGCTTTAAGGGGACAGATACGCAGTATTTT. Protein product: CASSFKGTDTQYF.

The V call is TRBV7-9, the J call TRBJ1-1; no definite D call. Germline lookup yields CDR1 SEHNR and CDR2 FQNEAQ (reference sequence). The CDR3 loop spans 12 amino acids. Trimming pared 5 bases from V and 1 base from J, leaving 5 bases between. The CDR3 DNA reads TGTGCCAGCAGCCCGTCGAACACTGAAGCTTTCTTT. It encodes CASSPSNTEAFF. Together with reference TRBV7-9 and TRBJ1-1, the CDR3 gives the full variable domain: DTGVSQNPRHKITKRGQNVTFRCDPISEHNRLYWYRQTLGQGPEFLTYFQNEAQLEKSRLLSDRFSAERPKGSFSTLEIQRTEQGDSAMYLCASSPSNTEAFFGQGTRLTVV.

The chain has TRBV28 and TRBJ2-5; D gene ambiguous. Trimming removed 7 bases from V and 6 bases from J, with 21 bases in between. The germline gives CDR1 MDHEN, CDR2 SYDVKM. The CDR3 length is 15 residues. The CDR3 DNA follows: TGTGCCAGCACCGGATTGGGGTTGGTGGAGAAGACCCAGTACTTC. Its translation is CASTGLGLVEKTQYF.

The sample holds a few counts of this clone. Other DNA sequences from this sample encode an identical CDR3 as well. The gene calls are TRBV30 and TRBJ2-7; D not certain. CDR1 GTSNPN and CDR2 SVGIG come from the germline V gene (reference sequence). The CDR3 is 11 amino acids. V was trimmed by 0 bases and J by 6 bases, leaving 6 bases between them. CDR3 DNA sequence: TGTGCCTGGAGTGTACGGGCCGAGCAGTACGTC. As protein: CAWSVRAEQYV.

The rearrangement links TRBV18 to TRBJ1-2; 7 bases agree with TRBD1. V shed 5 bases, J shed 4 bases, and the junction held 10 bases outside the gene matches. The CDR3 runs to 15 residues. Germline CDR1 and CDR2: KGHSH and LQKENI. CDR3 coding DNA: TGTGCCAGCTCAAGAGGGGACAGTCTCCTCTATGGCTACACCTTC. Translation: CASSRGDSLLYGYTF.

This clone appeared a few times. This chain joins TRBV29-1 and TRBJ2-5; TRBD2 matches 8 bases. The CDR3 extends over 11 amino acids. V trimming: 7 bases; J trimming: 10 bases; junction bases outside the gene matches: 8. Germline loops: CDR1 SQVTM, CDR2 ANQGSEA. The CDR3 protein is CSGGQGTSQYF. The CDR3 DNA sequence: TGCAGCGGCGGGCAGGGGACTAGCCAGTACTTC.

CDR3 amino acids: CASSSFQGTGEKLFF. The CDR3 nucleotides are TGTGCCAGCAGCTCGTTTCAGGGTACGGGCGAAAAACTGTTTTTT. This chain connects TRBV9 to TRBJ1-4; possible D gene TRBD1, 5 bases. Trimming removed 4 bases from V and 8 bases from J, with 18 bases in between. CDR3 length: 15 residues. CDR1 and CDR2 (germline): SGDLS, YYNGEE. The whole variable domain, filled in from reference TRBV9 and TRBJ1-4, reads DSGVTQTPKHLITATGQRVTLRCSPRSGDLSVYWYQQSLDQGLQFLIQYYNGEERAKGNILERFSAQQFPDLHSELNLSSLELGDSALYFCASSSFQGTGEKLFFGSGTQLSVL.

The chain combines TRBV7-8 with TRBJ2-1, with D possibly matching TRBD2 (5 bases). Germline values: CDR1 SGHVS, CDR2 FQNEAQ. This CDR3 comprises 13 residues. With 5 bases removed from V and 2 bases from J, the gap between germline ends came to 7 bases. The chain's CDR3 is CASSPGTYNEQFF. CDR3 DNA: TGTGCCAGCAGCCCCGGGACCTACAATGAGCAGTTCTTC.

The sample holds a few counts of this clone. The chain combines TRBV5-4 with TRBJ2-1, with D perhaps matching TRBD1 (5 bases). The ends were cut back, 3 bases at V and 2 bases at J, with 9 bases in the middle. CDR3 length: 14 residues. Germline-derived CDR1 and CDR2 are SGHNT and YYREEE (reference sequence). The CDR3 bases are TGTGCCAGCAGCTCATGGACAACCTACAATGAGCAGTTCTTC. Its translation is CASSSWTTYNEQFF.

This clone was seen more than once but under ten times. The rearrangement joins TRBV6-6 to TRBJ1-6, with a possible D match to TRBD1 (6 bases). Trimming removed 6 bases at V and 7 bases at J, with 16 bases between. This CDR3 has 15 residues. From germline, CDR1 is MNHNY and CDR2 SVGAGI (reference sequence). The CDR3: CASRVQGLKNSPLHF. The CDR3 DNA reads TGTGCCAGCAGAGTCCAGGGGTTGAAGAATTCACCCCTCCACTTT.

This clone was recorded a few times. The CDR3 loop reads CASSFKISYEQYF. Written as DNA, the CDR3 is TGTGCCAGCAGCTTTAAAATCTCCTACGAGCAGTACTTC. The gene calls are TRBV5-6 and TRBJ2-7; D unclear. The CDR3 is made up of 13 amino acids. Germline V CDR1 and CDR2: SGHDT, YYEEEE. Trimming left V 2 bases short and J 0 bases short, with 6 bases between.

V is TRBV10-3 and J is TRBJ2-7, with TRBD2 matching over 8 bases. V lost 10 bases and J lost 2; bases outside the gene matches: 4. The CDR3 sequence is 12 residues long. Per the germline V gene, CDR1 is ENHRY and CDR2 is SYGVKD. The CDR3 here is CATAGDPYEQYV. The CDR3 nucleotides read TGTGCCACAGCGGGAGACCCCTACGAGCAGTACGTC.

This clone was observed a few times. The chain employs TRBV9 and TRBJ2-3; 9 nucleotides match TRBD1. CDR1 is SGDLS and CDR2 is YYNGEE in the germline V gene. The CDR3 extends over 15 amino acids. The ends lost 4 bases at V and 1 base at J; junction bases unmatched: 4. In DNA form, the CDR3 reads TGTGCCAGCAGCCCCTGGGACAGGGGCACAGATACGCAGTATTTT. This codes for CASSPWDRGTDTQYF.

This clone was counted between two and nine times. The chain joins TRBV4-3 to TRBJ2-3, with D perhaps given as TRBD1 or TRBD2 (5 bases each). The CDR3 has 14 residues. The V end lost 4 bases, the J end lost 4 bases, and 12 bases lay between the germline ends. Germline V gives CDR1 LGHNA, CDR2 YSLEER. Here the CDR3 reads CASSRREFADTQYF. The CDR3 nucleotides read TGCGCCAGCAGCCGCAGGGAGTTCGCAGATACGCAGTATTTT.